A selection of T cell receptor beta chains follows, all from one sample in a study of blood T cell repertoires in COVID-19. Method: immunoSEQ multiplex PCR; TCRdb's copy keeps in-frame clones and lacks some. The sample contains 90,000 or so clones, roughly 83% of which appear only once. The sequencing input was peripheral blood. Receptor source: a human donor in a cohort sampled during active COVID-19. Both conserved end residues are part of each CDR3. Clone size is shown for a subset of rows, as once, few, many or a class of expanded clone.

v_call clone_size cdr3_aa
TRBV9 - CASSANPGLGGGDTQYF
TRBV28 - CASSRGLRSGEQYF
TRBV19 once CASSTPLGPGETQYF
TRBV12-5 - CASGPHAGTPNTGELFF
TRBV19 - CASHENGGFGGYTF
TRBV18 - CASSPPAGTGELFF
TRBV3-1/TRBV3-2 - CASSQGETQETQYF
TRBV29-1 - CSVAGVAETQYF
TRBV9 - CASSPTMGLNTEAFF
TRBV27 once CASSPGNILKNTF
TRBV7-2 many CASSFRQWQSAFF
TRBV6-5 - CASTHGGGGNQPQHF
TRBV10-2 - CASRADSYNEQFF
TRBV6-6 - CATTLADYNEQFF
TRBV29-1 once CSVVRQNQETQYF
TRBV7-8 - CASSLGQMNTEAFF
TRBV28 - CASSLGDRGRYGYTF
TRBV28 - CASRLSGNSYNEQFF
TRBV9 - CASSKTGGAAGANVLTF
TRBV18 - CASSSGQAWGYTF
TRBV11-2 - CASSWAGSAGELFF
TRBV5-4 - CASSLAGRQETQYF
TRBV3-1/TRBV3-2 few CASSHLTGNEGGYTF
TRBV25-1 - CASSESPQLAGASETQYF
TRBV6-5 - CASSMTGTLRAFF
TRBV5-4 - CASTGTSGKNNEQFF
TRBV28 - CASSFIRGGDQPQHF
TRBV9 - CASSAGPRSGNTIYF
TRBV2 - CASTPGMGFGYTF
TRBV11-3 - CASSRDSGGAKNIQYF
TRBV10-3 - CAISEIGQTTDTQYF
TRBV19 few CASSYRDSPLHF
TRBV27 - CASSLDIGYSPLHF
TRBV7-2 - CASSLEVGARRLF
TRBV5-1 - CASSPRGRVYEQYF
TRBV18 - CASSALAGGPHNEQFF
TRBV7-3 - CASSLTRGQNEQFF
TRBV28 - CASSLPGTEAFF
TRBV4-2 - CASSQDDRYNSPLHF
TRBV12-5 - CASGGTGDPEAFF